This TCR beta chain was observed in a study of Graves' ophthalmopathy and Graves' hyperthyroidism. Notes on the study in general: Using a 13-signature model, the authors split ophthalmopathy from stable hyperthyroidism, with 85% to 90% sensitivity and approximately 84% specificity. Most expanded thyroid clonotypes above 0.001 frequency also appeared in blood.

Aged 18 to 65, the patients with hyperthyroidism had under 2 months' duration and were newly diagnosed. Diagnosis relied on clinical symptoms, serum thyroxine, TRAb, thyroid ultrasound and orbital computed tomography. This clonotype was counted between two and nine times. Its antigen remains unidentified. The CDR3 contains 15 residues. V gave up 5 bases and J gave up 5 bases, with 15 bases separating them. Germline CDR1 is MDHEN and CDR2 is SYDVKM. Using RNA transcripts, the TCR beta CDR3 regions were amplified. The authors performed first-round RT-PCR with HTBI primers and then a second-round multiplex PCR. TCRdb passed the multiplex PCR reads through MiXCR, listing each CDR3 protein once. The repertoire includes over a million distinct CDR3 sequences, less than 45% of them detected once, and over 8.5% sits in the top ten.

The source material was peripheral blood or thyroid tissue (not recorded which). The chain carries TRBV28 and TRBJ1-4, with TRBD1 as a possible D gene (6 bases). The receptor comes from an adult man with Graves' hyperthyroidism. CDR3 in DNA: TGTGCCAGCAGTCCCCAGACAGGCCTGAATGAAAAACTGTTTTTT. It is translated as CASSPQTGLNEKLFF. Complete variable domain (other parts from reference TRBV28 and TRBJ1-4): DVKVTQSSRYLVKRTGEKVFLECVQDMDHENMFWYRQDPGLGLRLIYFSYDVKMKEKGDIPEGYSVSREKKERFSLILESASTNQTSMYLCASSPQTGLNEKLFFGSGTQLSVL.